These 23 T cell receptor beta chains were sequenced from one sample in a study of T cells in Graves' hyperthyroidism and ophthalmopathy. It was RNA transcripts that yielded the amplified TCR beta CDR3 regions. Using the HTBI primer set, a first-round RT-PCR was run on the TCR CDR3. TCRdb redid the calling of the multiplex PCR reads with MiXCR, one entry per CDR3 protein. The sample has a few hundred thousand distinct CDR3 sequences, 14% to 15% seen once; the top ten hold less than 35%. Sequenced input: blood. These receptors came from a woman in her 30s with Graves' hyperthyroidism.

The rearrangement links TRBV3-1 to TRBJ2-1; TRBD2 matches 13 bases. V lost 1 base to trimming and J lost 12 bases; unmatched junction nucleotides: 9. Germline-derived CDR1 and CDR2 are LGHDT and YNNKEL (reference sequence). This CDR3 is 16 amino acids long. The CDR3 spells CASSQAGTSGTIRQFF. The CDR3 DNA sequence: TGTGCCAGCAGCCAAGCCGGGACTAGCGGGACAATTAGGCAGTTCTTC.

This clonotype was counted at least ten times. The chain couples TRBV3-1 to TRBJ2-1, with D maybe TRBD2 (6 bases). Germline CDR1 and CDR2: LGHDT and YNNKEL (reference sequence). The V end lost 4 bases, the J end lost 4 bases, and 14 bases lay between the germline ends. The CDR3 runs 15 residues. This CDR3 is CASSLTGTGYNEQFF. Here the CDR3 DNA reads TGTGCCAGCAGCCTAACCGGGACTGGATACAATGAGCAGTTCTTC.

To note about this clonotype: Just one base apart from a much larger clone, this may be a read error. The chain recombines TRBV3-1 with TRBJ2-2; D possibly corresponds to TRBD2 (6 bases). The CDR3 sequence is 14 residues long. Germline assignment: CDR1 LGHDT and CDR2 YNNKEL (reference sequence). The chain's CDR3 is CASSQEPNTGGLFF. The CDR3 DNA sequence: TGTGCCAGCAGCCAAGAACCGAACACCGGGGGGCTGTTTTTT.

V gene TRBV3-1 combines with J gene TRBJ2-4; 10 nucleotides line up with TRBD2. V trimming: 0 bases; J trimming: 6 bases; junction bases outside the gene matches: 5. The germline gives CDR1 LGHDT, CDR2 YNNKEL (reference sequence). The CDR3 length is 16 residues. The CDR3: CASSQDARLAGNIQYF. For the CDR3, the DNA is TGTGCCAGCAGCCAAGATGCCCGACTAGCGGGAAACATTCAGTACTTC.

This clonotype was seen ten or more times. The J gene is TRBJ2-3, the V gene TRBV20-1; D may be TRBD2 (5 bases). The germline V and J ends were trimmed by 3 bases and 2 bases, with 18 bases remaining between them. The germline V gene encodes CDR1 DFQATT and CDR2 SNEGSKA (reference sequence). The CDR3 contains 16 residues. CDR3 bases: TGCAGTGCTAGGGGCCGAGCGGCACAGCTCACAGATACGCAGTATTTT. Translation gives CSARGRAAQLTDTQYF.

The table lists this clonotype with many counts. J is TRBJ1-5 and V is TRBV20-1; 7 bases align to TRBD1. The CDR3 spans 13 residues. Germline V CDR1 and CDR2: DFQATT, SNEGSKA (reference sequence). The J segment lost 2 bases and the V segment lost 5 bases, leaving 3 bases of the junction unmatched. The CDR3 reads CSAGDSGNQPQHF. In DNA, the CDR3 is TGCAGTGCTGGGGACAGCGGCAATCAGCCCCAGCATTTT.

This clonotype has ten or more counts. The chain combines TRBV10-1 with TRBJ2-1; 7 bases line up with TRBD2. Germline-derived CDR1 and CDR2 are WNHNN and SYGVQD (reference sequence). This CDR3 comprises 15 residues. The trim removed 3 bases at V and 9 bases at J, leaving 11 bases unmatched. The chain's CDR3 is CASSDGSGGRGEQFF. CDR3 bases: TGCGCCAGCAGTGACGGTAGCGGAGGGAGGGGTGAGCAGTTCTTC.

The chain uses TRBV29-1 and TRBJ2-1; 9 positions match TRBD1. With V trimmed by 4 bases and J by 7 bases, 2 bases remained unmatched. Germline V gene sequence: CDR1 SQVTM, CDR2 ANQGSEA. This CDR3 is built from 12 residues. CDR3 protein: CSVGQGGNEQFF. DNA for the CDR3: TGCAGCGTTGGACAGGGGGGAAATGAGCAGTTCTTC.

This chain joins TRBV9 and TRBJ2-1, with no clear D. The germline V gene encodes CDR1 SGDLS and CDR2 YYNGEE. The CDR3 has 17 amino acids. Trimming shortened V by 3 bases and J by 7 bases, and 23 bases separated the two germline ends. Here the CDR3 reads CASSDPLRRPSGNEQFF. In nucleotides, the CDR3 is TGTGCCAGCAGCGACCCGCTCCGGCGGCCAAGTGGGAATGAGCAGTTCTTC.

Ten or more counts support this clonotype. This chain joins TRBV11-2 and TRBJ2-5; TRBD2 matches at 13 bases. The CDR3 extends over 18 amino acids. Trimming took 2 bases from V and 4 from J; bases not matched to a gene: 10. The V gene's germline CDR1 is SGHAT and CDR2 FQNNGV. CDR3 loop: CASSLMRLAGGRGETQYF. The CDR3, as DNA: TGTGCCAGCAGCTTAATGAGACTAGCGGGAGGCCGGGGAGAGACCCAGTACTTC.

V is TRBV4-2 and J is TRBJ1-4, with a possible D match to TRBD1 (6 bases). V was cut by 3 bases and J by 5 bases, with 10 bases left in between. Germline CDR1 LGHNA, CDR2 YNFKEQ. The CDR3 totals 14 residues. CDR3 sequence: CASSHRGENEKLFF. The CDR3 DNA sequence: TGTGCCAGCAGCCACAGGGGCGAGAATGAAAAACTGTTTTTT.

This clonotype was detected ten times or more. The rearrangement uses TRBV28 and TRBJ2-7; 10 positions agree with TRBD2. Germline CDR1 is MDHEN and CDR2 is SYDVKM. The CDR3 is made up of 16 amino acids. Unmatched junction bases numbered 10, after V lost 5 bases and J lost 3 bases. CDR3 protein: CASSTTLAGAFYEQYF. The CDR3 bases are TGTGCCAGCAGTACCACCCTAGCGGGAGCCTTCTACGAGCAGTACTTC.

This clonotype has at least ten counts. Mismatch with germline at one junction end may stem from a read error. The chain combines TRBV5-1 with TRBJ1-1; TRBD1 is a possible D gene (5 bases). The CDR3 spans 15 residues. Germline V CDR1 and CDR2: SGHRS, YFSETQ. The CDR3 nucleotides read TGTGCCAGCAGCTTAGGAGGGACGGCTAACACTGAAGCTTTCTTT. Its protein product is CASSLGGTANTEAFF.

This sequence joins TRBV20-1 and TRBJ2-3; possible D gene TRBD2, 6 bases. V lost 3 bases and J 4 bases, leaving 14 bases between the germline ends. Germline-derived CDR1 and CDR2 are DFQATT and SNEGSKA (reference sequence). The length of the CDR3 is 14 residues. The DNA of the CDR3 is TGCAGTGCTAGTCCCCCGCGGGGATCAGATACGCAGTATTTT. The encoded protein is CSASPPRGSDTQYF.

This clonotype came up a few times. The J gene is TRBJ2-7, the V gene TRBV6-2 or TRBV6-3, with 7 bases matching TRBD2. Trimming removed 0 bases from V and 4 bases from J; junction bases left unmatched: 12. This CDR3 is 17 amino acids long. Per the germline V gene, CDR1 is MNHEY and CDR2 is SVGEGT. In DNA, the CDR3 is TGTGCCAGCAGTTACTCGAAGGGGTCGCGGGAGCCGTACGAGCAGTACTTC. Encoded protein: CASSYSKGSREPYEQYF.

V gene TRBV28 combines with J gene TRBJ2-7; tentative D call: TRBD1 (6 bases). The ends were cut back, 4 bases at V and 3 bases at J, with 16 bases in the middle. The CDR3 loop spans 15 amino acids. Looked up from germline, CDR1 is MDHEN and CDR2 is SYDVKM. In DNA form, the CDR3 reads TGTGCCAGCAGTTCGACCGGGACACTACGCTACGAGCAGTACTTC. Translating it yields CASSSTGTLRYEQYF. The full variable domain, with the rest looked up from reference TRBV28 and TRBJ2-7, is DVKVTQSSRYLVKRTGEKVFLECVQDMDHENMFWYRQDPGLGLRLIYFSYDVKMKEKGDIPEGYSVSREKKERFSLILESASTNQTSMYLCASSSTGTLRYEQYFGPGTRLTVT.

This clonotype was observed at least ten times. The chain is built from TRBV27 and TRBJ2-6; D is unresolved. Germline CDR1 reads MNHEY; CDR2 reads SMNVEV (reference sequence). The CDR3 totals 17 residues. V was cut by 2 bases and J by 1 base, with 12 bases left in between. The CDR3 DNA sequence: TGTGCCAGCAGTTTAGGCAGTCCTGCTTCTGGGGCCAACGTCCTGACTTTC. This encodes CASSLGSPASGANVLTF.

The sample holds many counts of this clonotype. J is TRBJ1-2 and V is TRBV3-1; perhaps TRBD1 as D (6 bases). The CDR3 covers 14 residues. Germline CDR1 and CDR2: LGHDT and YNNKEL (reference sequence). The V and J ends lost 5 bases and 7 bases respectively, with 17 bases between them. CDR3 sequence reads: CASSEQGDLSGYTF. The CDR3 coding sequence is TGTGCCAGCAGCGAACAGGGCGATCTGAGTGGCTACACCTTC.

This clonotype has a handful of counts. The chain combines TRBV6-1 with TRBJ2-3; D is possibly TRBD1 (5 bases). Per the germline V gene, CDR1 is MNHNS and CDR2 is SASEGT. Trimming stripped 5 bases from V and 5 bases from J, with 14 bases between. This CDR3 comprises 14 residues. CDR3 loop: CASSKGPVVDTQYF. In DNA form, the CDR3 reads TGTGCCAGCAGTAAGGGGCCGGTCGTAGATACGCAGTATTTT.

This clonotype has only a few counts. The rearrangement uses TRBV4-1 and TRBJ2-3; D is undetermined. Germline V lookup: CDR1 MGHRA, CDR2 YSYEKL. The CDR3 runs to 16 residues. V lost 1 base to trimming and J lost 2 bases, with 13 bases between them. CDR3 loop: CASSQVVSGFTDTQYF. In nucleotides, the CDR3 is TGCGCCAGCAGCCAAGTTGTATCGGGTTTCACAGATACGCAGTATTTT.

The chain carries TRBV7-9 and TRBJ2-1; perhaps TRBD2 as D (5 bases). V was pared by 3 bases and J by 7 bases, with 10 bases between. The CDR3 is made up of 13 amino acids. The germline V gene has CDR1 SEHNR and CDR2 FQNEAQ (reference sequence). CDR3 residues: CASSFAGHNEQFF. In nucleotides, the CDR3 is TGTGCCAGCAGCTTTGCGGGCCATAATGAGCAGTTCTTC. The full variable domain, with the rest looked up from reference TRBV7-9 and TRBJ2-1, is DTGVSQNPRHKITKRGQNVTFRCDPISEHNRLYWYRQTLGQGPEFLTYFQNEAQLEKSRLLSDRFSAERPKGSFSTLEIQRTEQGDSAMYLCASSFAGHNEQFFGPGTRLTVL.

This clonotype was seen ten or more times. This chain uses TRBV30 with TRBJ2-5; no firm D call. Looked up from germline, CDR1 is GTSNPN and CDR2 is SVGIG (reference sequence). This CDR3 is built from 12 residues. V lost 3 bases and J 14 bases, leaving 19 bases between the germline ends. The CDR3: CAWSTLRGLSYF. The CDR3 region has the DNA TGTGCCTGGAGCACACTAAGAGGCCTCAGCTACTTC.

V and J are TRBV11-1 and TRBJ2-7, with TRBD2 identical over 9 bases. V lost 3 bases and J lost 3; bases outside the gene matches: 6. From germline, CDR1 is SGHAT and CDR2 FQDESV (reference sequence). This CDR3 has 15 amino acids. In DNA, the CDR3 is TGTGCCAGCAGCTTTGGCCGCGGGGGGGTCTACGAGCAGTACTTC. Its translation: CASSFGRGGVYEQYF. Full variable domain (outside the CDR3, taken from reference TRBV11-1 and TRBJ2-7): EAEVAQSPRYKITEKSQAVAFWCDPISGHATLYWYRQILGQGPELLVQFQDESVVDDSQLPKDRFSAERLKGVDSTLKIQPAELGDSAMYLCASSFGRGGVYEQYFGPGTRLTVT.